A selection of T cell receptor beta chains follows, all from one sample in a study of shared clonotypes between healthy human individuals. TCRdb keeps only in-frame clones here, not all; method: immunoSEQ multiplex PCR. The table has approximately 650,000 clones, roughly 95% seen once. The sample taken for sequencing was naive CD8+ T cells sorted from blood. The origin of the receptors is a woman in her twenties or thirties in good health. Both conserved end residues are part of each CDR3. The order of the fields is D gene, J gene, clone size, V gene, CDR3 DNA, CDR3 protein. D genes are given only for firm matches. Clone size is shown for a subset of rows, as once, few, many or a class of expanded clone.

TRBD2	TRBJ2-3	once	TRBV7-8	TGTGCCAGCAGCTTAGGGGGGGTTAGCGGGAGGGCAAGGGACACAGATACGCAGTATTTT	CASSLGGVSGRARDTDTQYF
NA	TRBJ1-1	NA	TRBV19	TGTGCCAGTAATTACCGGGGGTCAAACACTGAAGCTTTCTTT	CASNYRGSNTEAFF
TRBD2	TRBJ2-7	NA	TRBV27	TGTGCCAGCAGTTACACTAGCGGCGACTACGAGCAGTACTTC	CASSYTSGDYEQYF
NA	TRBJ2-7	NA	TRBV11-2	TGTGCCAGCAGCTCCAACAGCTACGAGCAGTACTTC	CASSSNSYEQYF
TRBD1	TRBJ2-7	once	TRBV28	TGTGCCAGCAGTCGGACAGGGGGAGGAAACGAGCAGTACTTC	CASSRTGGGNEQYF
TRBD1	TRBJ2-7	NA	TRBV19	TGTGCCAGTAGTATGGATAACAGGGGATACGAGCAGTACTTC	CASSMDNRGYEQYF
TRBD1	TRBJ1-5	NA	TRBV27	TGTGCCAGCAGAGGGGGCACCGGTCAGCCCCAGCATTTT	CASRGGTGQPQHF
NA	TRBJ2-7	NA	TRBV6-5	TGTGCCAGCAGTCCAACAACCCCCGCCGAGCAGTACTTC	CASSPTTPAEQYF
NA	TRBJ1-2	NA	TRBV28	TGTGCCAGCAGAATAACAGGGTTCTATGGCTACACCTTC	CASRITGFYGYTF
NA	TRBJ2-2	NA	TRBV6-1	TGTGCCAGCAGGATTTTAACCGGGGAGCTGTTTTTT	CASRILTGELFF
TRBD1	TRBJ2-1	NA	TRBV28	TGTGCCAGCAGTTGGACAGGGGATGAGCAGTTCTTC	CASSWTGDEQFF
NA	TRBJ2-5	NA	TRBV28	TGTGCCAGCAGTTTGACAGGGAGGATACGAGAGACCCAGTACTTC	CASSLTGRIRETQYF
NA	TRBJ1-4	NA	TRBV4-2	TGTGCCAGCAGCCAAAGGGCACAGGAGAATGAAAAACTGTTTTTT	CASSQRAQENEKLFF
NA	TRBJ1-1	NA	TRBV19	TGTGCCAGTAGTCCCTCACAGGTGCCGAACACTGAAGCTTTCTTT	CASSPSQVPNTEAFF
NA	TRBJ1-2	NA	TRBV9	TGTGCCAGCAGCCCCCGTCTTTCCGATGGCTACACCTTC	CASSPRLSDGYTF
TRBD2	TRBJ2-7	NA	TRBV28	TGTGCCAGCAGTTTTCCGAAGCGGGGGGCCTACGAGCAGTACTTC	CASSFPKRGAYEQYF
NA	TRBJ1-2	NA	TRBV6-5	TGTGCCAGCAGCCCTACAGGGACCGGACCCTATGGCTACACCTTC	CASSPTGTGPYGYTF
TRBD1	TRBJ2-5	once	TRBV15	TGTGCCACCAGCAGAGATAGGGGGACAGGACTTGGAGAGACCCAGTACTTC	CATSRDRGTGLGETQYF
TRBD2	TRBJ2-1	NA	TRBV28	TGTGCCAGCAGTTTTATGGGACTAGCGGCAAACAATGAGCAGTTCTTC	CASSFMGLAANNEQFF
NA	TRBJ1-1	NA	TRBV9	TGTGCCAGCAGCGTAGACCCGGGGACGAGGGCTTTCTTT	CASSVDPGTRAFF
NA	TRBJ2-2	NA	TRBV27	TGTGCCAGCAGACCAAGCTCAGGGCGGGGAAGGGCCGGGGAGCTGTTTTTT	CASRPSSGRGRAGELFF
TRBD1	TRBJ2-7	once	TRBV19	TGTGCCAGCGCCTTGGGGACAGGGTCTTACGAGCAGTACTTC	CASALGTGSYEQYF
NA	TRBJ2-1	NA	TRBV27	TGTGCCAGCAGTTGGGAGAAACAGGCAAATGAGCAGTTCTTC	CASSWEKQANEQFF
TRBD2	TRBJ2-7	once	TRBV5-5	TGTGCCAGCATTACACTAGCGGGAGCTACCTACGAGCAGTACTTC	CASITLAGATYEQYF
TRBD1	TRBJ2-4	NA	TRBV28	TGTGCCAGCAGTTCAGGGACAGGCCCAAAAAACATTCAGTACTTC	CASSSGTGPKNIQYF
NA	TRBJ2-7	NA	TRBV10-2	TGCGCCAGTAAGGGCTCTTATTACGAGCAGTACTTC	CASKGSYYEQYF
NA	TRBJ2-2	few	TRBV6-5	TGTGCCAGCTTGGGAGATAGTACCGGGGAGCTGTTTTTT	CASLGDSTGELFF
TRBD2	TRBJ2-7	NA	TRBV7-8	TGTGCCAGCAGCTTAGTTCTCAAGGGGAGGGACTACGAGCAGTACTTC	CASSLVLKGRDYEQYF
NA	TRBJ1-5	NA	TRBV6-1	TGTGCCAGCAGTTGGGATAGCAATCAGCCCCAGCATTTT	CASSWDSNQPQHF
TRBD2	TRBJ2-7	NA	TRBV27	TGTGCCAGCACTGCTAGCGGAACCTACGAGCAGTACTTC	CASTASGTYEQYF
NA	TRBJ2-3	NA	TRBV11-2	TGTGCCAGCAGCTTAGATGGACTCCGCTCAGATACGCAGTATTTT	CASSLDGLRSDTQYF
TRBD2	TRBJ2-7	NA	TRBV7-4	TGTGCCAGTATCGCTAGCGGAACCTACGAGCAGTACTTC	CASIASGTYEQYF
NA	TRBJ2-7	NA	TRBV2	TGTGCCAGCAGTGAACCGGGACACCACGAGCAGTACTTC	CASSEPGHHEQYF
NA	TRBJ2-3	NA	TRBV27	TGTGCCAGCAGGCCAGGGGGCACAGATACGCAGTATTTT	CASRPGGTDTQYF
NA	TRBJ2-1	NA	TRBV11-2	TGTGCCAGCAGCTTCGTGGGTACCGCTGAGGAGCAGTTCTTC	CASSFVGTAEEQFF
TRBD1	TRBJ2-5	NA	TRBV10-3	TGTGCCATCATTCCTCCGGGACAGGGGGCCGAGACCCAGTACTTC	CAIIPPGQGAETQYF
TRBD2	TRBJ2-2	NA	TRBV11-2	TGTGCCAGCAGCTTAGGACTAGCGGGAGGCACCGGGGAGCTGTTTTTT	CASSLGLAGGTGELFF
TRBD2	TRBJ2-1	once	TRBV15	TGTGCCACCAGCAGAGAATCAAGCGGGAGGTACAATGAGCAGTTCTTC	CATSRESSGRYNEQFF
TRBD2	TRBJ2-7	NA	TRBV28	TGTGCCAGCAGTTTATGGACGCGCGGGAGGGCCGACTACGAGCAGTACTTC	CASSLWTRGRADYEQYF
TRBD2	TRBJ2-7	NA	TRBV28	TGTGCCAGCAGTACCACTAGCGGAGCGCCCTACGAGCAGTACTTC	CASSTTSGAPYEQYF
NA	TRBJ2-1	NA	TRBV19	TGTGCCAGTAGAGGGTTATCAAATGAGCAGTTCTTC	CASRGLSNEQFF
TRBD2	TRBJ2-1	once	TRBV27	TGTGCCAGCAACCCACTAGCGGGAGAGGGTGAGCAGTTCTTC	CASNPLAGEGEQFF
TRBD1	TRBJ2-2	NA	TRBV13	TGTGCCAGCAGCTTCACAGGGGGCGCTTCCGGGGAGCTGTTTTTT	CASSFTGGASGELFF
TRBD1	TRBJ1-4	many	TRBV13	TGTGCCAGCAGCTCGGACAGGGTCTTTGGAAAACTGTTTTTT	CASSSDRVFGKLFF
TRBD1	TRBJ2-7	NA	TRBV5-6	TGTGCCAGCAGCTTTGGACAGGGGATACTTGAGCAGTACTTC	CASSFGQGILEQYF
NA	TRBJ2-1	NA	TRBV4-1	TGCGCCAGCAGCCAAGTCCCAGCCGCCCCAGCGTGGGATGAGCAGTTCTTC	CASSQVPAAPAWDEQFF
TRBD2	TRBJ2-3	once	TRBV11-2	TGTGCCAGCAGCTTAGATTCTCTAGCGGTAGTGGATACGCAGTATTTT	CASSLDSLAVVDTQYF
NA	TRBJ2-1	once	TRBV4-1	TGCGCCAGCAGCCAACGACTAGCCTACAATGAGCAGTTCTTC	CASSQRLAYNEQFF
NA	TRBJ2-1	NA	TRBV10-2	TGCGCCAGCAGCGGAGATCGTCCCGGACCTTCAAATCAGTTCTTC	CASSGDRPGPSNQFF
TRBD2	TRBJ2-1	once	TRBV9	TGTGCCAGCAGCGTAGGCGGGAGTCCAAATGAGCAGTTCTTC	CASSVGGSPNEQFF
NA	TRBJ2-1	NA	TRBV19	TGTGCCAGTAGTGGTAGCGACGTTAATGAGCAGTTCTTC	CASSGSDVNEQFF
NA	TRBJ1-1	NA	TRBV6-5	TGTGCCAGCAGTTACTCGGGCAAGGAGGCTTTCTTT	CASSYSGKEAFF